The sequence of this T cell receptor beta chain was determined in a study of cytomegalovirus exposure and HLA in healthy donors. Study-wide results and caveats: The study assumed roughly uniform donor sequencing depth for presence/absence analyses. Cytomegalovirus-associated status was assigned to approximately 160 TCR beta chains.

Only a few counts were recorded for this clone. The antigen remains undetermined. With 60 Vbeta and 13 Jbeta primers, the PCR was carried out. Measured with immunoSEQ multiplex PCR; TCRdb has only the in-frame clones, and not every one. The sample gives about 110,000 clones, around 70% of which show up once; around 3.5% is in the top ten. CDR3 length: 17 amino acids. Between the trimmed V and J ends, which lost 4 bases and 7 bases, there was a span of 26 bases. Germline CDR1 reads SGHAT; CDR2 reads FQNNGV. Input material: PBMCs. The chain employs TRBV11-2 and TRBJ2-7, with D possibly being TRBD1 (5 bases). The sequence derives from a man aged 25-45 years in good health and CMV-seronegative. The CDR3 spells CASSSYDHQGFKGEQYF. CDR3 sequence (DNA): TGTGCCAGCAGCTCCTACGATCACCAGGGCTTTAAGGGGGAGCAGTACTTC.